These T cell receptor beta chains were read from a single sample in a study of blood T cell repertoires in COVID-19. Sequencing was performed with immunoSEQ multiplex PCR; in TCRdb, only in-frame clones are kept and a portion is missing. The sample lists about 240,000 clones, about 88% seen once, with 7.1% in the top ten. Specimen: peripheral blood. All receptors derive from a woman between 65 and 79 years old with active or convalescent COVID-19. The CDR3 runs from the conserved cysteine through the conserved F or W. D genes are given only for firm matches. Clone size is not always given. Where it is, it says once, few, many or a class for expanded clones.

J	D	size	V	CDR3	DNA
TRBJ2-1	-	-	TRBV4-3	CASSQEGSRGGEQFF	TGCGCCAGCAGCCAAGAGGGGTCACGGGGTGGTGAGCAGTTCTTC
TRBJ1-2	-	-	TRBV2	CASSEGTGHYGYTF	TGTGCCAGCAGTGAAGGAACAGGCCACTATGGCTACACCTTC
TRBJ2-1	TRBD2	-	TRBV5-1	CASSLVAGGPYNEQFF	TGCGCCAGCAGCTTGGTAGCGGGGGGTCCCTACAATGAGCAGTTCTTC
TRBJ1-2	-	-	TRBV2	CASSEKEGNSGYTF	TGTGCCAGCAGTGAAAAGGAGGGAAATAGTGGCTACACCTTC
TRBJ1-4	TRBD1	-	TRBV27	CASKPSTGVNEKLFF	TGTGCCAGCAAACCTTCGACAGGGGTTAATGAAAAACTGTTTTTT
TRBJ1-2	TRBD1	few	TRBV7-2	CASSLQGADYGYTF	TGTGCCAGCAGCTTACAGGGGGCCGACTATGGCTACACCTTC
TRBJ1-5	-	once	TRBV28	CASSSIGRGDNQPQHF	TGTGCCAGCAGTTCGATCGGCCGGGGAGACAATCAGCCCCAGCATTTT
TRBJ1-1	-	-	TRBV9	CASSVISGRGNTEAFF	TGTGCCAGCAGCGTAATTTCGGGGAGGGGGAACACTGAAGCTTTCTTT
TRBJ1-2	-	-	TRBV5-4	CASSLEPGNYGYTF	TGTGCCAGCAGCTTGGAGCCAGGGAACTATGGCTACACCTTC
TRBJ1-5	-	-	TRBV13	CASSLRVNQPQHF	TGTGCCAGCAGCTTACGCGTCAATCAGCCCCAGCATTTT
TRBJ1-1	TRBD1	-	TRBV6-5	CASSYVLRTGAEAFF	TGTGCCAGCAGTTACGTACTTAGGACAGGGGCTGAAGCTTTCTTT
TRBJ1-5	-	-	TRBV7-6	CASSPAAGTQYSNQPQHF	TGTGCCAGCAGCCCCGCCGCCGGGACACAATATAGCAATCAGCCCCAGCATTTT
TRBJ1-2	-	-	TRBV5-1	CASSLDPGGDGYTF	TGCGCCAGCAGCTTGGATCCGGGGGGAGATGGCTACACCTTC
TRBJ1-1	-	-	TRBV5-4	CASRRWGDTRSAFF	TGTGCCAGCCGCCGATGGGGGGATACAAGGTCAGCTTTCTTT
TRBJ1-1	-	-	TRBV7-7	CASSLGQANTEAFF	TGTGCCAGCAGCTTAGGACAGGCGAACACTGAAGCTTTCTTT
TRBJ1-4	TRBD1	-	TRBV5-1	CASRDREDEKLFF	TGCGCCAGCCGGGACAGGGAGGATGAAAAACTGTTTTTT
TRBJ1-5	-	once	TRBV19	CASNPVGTNSNQPQHF	TGTGCCAGTAATCCCGTAGGGACTAATAGCAATCAGCCCCAGCATTTT
TRBJ1-2	-	-	TRBV6-6	CASSRTNGGYTF	TGTGCCAGCAGCAGGACAAATGGTGGCTACACCTTC
TRBJ1-1	-	-	TRBV11-2	CASGWGAEAFF	TGTGCCAGCGGCTGGGGCGCTGAAGCTTTCTTT
TRBJ2-7	-	-	TRBV6-4	CASSPTGSYEQYF	TGTGCCAGCAGCCCAACAGGTTCCTACGAGCAGTACTTC
TRBJ1-1	-	once	TRBV6-5	CASQYLQGNTEAFF	TGTGCCAGCCAGTACCTACAGGGCAACACTGAAGCTTTCTTT
TRBJ1-5	TRBD1	-	TRBV5-5	CASSLSGTDFNQPQHF	TGTGCCAGCAGCCTTTCCGGGACAGACTTCAATCAGCCCCAGCATTTT
TRBJ1-3	-	once	TRBV9	CASSVSISGNTIYF	TGTGCCAGCAGCGTATCAATCTCTGGAAACACCATATATTTT
TRBJ2-1	TRBD1	-	TRBV11-2	CASSLDPLDRGFGREQFF	TGTGCCAGCAGCTTAGACCCCTTGGACAGGGGTTTTGGTAGGGAGCAGTTCTTC
TRBJ2-7	-	-	TRBV6-1	CASSERTLIVPYEQYF	TGTGCCAGCAGTGAAAGGACTTTAATCGTTCCCTACGAGCAGTACTTC
TRBJ1-2	-	-	TRBV6-5	CASSTGRGDIYGYTF	TGTGCCAGCAGTACGGGACGAGGGGACATATATGGCTACACCTTC